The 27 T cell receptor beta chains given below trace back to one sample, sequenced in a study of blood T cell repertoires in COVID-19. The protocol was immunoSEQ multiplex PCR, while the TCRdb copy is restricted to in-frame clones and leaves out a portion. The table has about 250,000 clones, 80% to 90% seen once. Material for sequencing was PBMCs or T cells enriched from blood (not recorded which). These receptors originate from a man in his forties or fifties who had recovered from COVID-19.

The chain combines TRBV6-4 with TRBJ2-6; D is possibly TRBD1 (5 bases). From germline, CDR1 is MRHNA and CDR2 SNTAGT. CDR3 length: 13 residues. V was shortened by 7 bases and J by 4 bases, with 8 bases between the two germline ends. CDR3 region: CASMGPGANVLTF. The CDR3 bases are TGTGCCAGCATGGGGCCGGGGGCCAACGTCCTGACTTTC.

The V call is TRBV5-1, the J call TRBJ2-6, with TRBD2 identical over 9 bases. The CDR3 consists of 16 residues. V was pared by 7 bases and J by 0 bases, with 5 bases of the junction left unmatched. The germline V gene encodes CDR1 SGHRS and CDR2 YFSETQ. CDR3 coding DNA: TGCGCCAGCGTAGCGGGAGTGGTCTCTGGGGCCAACGTCCTGACTTTC. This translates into CASVAGVVSGANVLTF.

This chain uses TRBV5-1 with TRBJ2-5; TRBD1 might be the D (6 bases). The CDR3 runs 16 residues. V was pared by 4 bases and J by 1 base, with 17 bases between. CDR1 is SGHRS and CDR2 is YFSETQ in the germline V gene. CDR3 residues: CASSPTPTGSQETQYF. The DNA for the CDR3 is TGCGCCAGCAGCCCCACCCCTACAGGGTCCCAAGAGACCCAGTACTTC.

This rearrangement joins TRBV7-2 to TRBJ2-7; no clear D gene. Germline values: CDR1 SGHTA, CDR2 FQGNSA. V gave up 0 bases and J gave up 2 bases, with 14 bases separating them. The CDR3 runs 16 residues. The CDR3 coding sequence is TGTGCCAGCAGCTTAGCGGTGGGCAACGTACCCTACGAGCAGTACTTC. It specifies CASSLAVGNVPYEQYF.

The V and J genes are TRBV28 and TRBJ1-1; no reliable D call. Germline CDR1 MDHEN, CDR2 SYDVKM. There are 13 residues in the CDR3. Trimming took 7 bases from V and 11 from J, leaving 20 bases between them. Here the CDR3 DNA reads TGTGCCAGCAAAGGGCCTGCGCCGGGGTTGGCTTTCTTT. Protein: CASKGPAPGLAFF. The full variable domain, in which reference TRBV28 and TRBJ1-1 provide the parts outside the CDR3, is DVKVTQSSRYLVKRTGEKVFLECVQDMDHENMFWYRQDPGLGLRLIYFSYDVKMKEKGDIPEGYSVSREKKERFSLILESASTNQTSMYLCASKGPAPGLAFFGQGTRLTVV.

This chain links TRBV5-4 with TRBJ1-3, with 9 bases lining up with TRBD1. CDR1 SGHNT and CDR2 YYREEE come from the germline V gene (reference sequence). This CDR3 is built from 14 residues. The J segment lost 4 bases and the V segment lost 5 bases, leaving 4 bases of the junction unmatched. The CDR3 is CASRRDRAGNTIYF. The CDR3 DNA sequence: TGTGCCAGCAGACGGGACAGGGCCGGAAACACCATATATTTT.

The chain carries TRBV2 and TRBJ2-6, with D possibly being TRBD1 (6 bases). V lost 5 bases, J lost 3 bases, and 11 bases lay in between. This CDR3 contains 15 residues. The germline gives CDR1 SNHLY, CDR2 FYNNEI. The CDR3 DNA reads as TGTGCCAGCAGTATCCAGGGGAGTGGGGCCAACGTCCTGACTTTC. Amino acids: CASSIQGSGANVLTF.

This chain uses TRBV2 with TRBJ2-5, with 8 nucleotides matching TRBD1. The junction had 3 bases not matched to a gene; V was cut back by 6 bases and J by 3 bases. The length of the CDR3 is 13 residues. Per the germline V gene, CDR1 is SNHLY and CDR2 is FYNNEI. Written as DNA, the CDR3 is TGTGCCAGCAGGACGACAGGGGAAGAGACCCAGTACTTC. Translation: CASRTTGEETQYF.

CDR3 region: CASSSALSGRLSYEQYF. The CDR3, as DNA: TGCGCCAGCAGTTCGGCATTGAGCGGGAGGCTCTCCTACGAGCAGTACTTC. The genes are TRBV5-1 and TRBJ2-7; 9 bases are a match to TRBD2. The CDR3 consists of 17 residues. The V and J ends lost 5 bases and 0 bases, in that order; junction bases with no gene match: 12. Per the germline V gene, CDR1 is SGHRS and CDR2 is YFSETQ. The full variable domain, its missing parts supplied by reference TRBV5-1 and TRBJ2-7, is KAGVTQTPRYLIKTRGQQVTLSCSPISGHRSVSWYQQTPGQGLQFLFEYFSETQRNKGNFPGRFSGRQFSNSRSEMNVSTLELGDSALYLCASSSALSGRLSYEQYFGPGTRLTVT.

The CDR3 coding sequence is TGCGCCAGCAGCAACCACGGACAGACCACTGAAGCTTTCTTT. Translation: CASSNHGQTTEAFF. The chain links TRBV5-1 to TRBJ1-1; D is perhaps TRBD1 (6 bases). CDR3 length: 14 residues. The germline gives CDR1 SGHRS, CDR2 YFSETQ. V lost 4 bases and J lost 4, with 14 bases in between.

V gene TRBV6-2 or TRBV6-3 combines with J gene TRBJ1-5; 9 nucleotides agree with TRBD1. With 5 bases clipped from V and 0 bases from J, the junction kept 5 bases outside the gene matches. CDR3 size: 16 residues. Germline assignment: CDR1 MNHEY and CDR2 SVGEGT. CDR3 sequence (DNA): TGTGCCAGCAGTGTACCGGGACAGGGTAGCAATCAGCCCCAGCATTTT. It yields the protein CASSVPGQGSNQPQHF.

CDR3: CASSPPGDYGYTF. As DNA, the CDR3 is TGTGCCAGCAGCCCCCCAGGGGACTATGGCTACACCTTC. The gene calls are TRBV7-9 and TRBJ1-2; possibly TRBD1 for D (6 bases). The V end was cut by 5 bases, the J end by 3 bases, with 10 bases between. The germline V gene has CDR1 SEHNR and CDR2 FQNEAQ (reference sequence). The CDR3 consists of 13 residues.

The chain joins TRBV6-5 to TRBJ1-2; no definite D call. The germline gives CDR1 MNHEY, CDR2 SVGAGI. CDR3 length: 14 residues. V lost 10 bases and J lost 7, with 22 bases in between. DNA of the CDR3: TGTGCCACCCAGATCGCAGGCCAAGCTGCTGGCTACACCTTC. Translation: CATQIAGQAAGYTF.

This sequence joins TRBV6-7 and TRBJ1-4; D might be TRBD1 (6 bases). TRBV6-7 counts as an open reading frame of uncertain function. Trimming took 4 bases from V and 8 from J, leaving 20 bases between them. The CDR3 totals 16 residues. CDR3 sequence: CASSSRGRGCREKLFF. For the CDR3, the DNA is TGTGCCAGCAGTTCTAGGGGCAGGGGCTGCCGGGAAAAACTGTTTTTT.

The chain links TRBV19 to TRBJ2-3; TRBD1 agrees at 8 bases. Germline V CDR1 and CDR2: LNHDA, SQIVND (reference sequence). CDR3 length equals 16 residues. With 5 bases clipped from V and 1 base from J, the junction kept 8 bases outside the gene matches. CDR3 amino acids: CASSFQTGEGTDTQYF. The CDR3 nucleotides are TGTGCCAGTAGTTTCCAGACAGGGGAAGGCACAGATACGCAGTATTTT.

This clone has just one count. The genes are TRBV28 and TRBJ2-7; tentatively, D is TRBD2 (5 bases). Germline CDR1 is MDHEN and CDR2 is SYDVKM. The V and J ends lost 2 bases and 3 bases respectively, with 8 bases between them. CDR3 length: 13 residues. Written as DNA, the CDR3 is TGTGCCAGCAGTTTAGGGGAGTTCTACGAGCAGTACTTC. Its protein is CASSLGEFYEQYF.

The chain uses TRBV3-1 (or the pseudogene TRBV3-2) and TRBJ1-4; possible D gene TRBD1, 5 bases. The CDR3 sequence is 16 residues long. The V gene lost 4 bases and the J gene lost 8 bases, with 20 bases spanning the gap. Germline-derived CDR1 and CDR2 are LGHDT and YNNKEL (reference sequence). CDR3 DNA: TGTGCCAGCAGCCCCGCCCTGGGGGAGGGTTACGAAAAACTGTTTTTT. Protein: CASSPALGEGYEKLFF.

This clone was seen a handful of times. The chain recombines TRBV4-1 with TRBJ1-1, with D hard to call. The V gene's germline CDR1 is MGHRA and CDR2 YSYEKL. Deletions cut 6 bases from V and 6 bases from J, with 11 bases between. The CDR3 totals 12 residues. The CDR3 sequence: CASSRPGPEAFF. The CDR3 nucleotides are TGCGCCAGCAGTCGACCGGGTCCTGAAGCTTTCTTT.

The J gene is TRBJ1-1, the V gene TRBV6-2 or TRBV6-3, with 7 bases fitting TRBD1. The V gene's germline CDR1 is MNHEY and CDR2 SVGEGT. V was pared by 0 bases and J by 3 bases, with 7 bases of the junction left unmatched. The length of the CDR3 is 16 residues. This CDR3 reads CASSYSRQGGDTEAFF. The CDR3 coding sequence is TGTGCCAGCAGTTACTCCCGACAGGGAGGCGACACTGAAGCTTTCTTT.

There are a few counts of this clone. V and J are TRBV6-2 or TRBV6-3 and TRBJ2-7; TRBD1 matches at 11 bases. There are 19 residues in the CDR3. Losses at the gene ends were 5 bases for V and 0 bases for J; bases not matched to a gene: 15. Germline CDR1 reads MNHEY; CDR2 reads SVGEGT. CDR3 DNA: TGTGCCAGCAGTCACCTCGGACAGGGGGCGCGAATCAGCTCCTACGAGCAGTACTTC. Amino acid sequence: CASSHLGQGARISSYEQYF.

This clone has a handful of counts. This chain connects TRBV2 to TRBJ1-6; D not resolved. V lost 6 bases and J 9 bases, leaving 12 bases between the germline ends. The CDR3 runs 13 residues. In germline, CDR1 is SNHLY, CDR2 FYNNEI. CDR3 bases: TGTGCCAGCAGAGACTCGGTCCGTTCACCCCTCCACTTT. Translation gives CASRDSVRSPLHF.

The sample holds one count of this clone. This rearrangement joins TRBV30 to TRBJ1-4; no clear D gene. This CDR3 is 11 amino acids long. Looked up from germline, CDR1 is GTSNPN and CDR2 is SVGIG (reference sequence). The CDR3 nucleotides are TGTGGAACAAGTATTAATGAAAAACTGTTTTTT. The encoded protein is CGTSINEKLFF.

CDR3 DNA sequence: TGTGCCAGCAGTGAATCGGGAGGGTTCGAGCAGTACTTC. It specifies CASSESGGFEQYF. The chain links TRBV6-1 to TRBJ2-7; 8 nucleotides match TRBD2. V shed 2 bases and J 6 bases; nucleotides not matched to a gene: 3. Per germline, CDR1 MNHNS and CDR2 SASEGT. CDR3 size: 13 residues.

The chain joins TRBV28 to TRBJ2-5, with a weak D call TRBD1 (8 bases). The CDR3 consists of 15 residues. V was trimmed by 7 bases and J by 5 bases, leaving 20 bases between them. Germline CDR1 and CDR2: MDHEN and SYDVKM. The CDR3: CASTQQGGAWETQYF. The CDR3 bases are TGTGCCAGCACCCAACAGGGGGGGGCCTGGGAGACCCAGTACTTC.

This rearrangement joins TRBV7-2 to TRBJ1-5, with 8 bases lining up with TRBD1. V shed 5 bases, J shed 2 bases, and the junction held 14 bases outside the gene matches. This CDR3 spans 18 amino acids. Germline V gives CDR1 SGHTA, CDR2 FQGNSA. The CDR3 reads CASSPAGQGALGNQPQHF. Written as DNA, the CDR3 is TGTGCCAGCAGCCCCGCGGGGCAGGGGGCCCTTGGCAATCAGCCCCAGCATTTT.

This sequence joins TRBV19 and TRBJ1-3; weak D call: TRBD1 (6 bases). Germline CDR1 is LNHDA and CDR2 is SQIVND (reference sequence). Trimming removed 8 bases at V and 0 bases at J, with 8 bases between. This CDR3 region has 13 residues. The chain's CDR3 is CASSDSSGNTIYF. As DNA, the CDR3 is TGTGCCAGTTCGGACAGCTCTGGAAACACCATATATTTT.

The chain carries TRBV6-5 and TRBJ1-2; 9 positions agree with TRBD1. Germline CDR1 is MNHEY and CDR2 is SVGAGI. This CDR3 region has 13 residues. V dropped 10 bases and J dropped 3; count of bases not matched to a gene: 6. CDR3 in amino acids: CAITRDRDYGYTF. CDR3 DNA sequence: TGTGCCATTACGCGGGACAGGGACTATGGCTACACCTTC.